The clone carrying this TCR beta chain was observed a few times. Its antigen is not identified. These data are taken from a study of regulatory T cells in long-lasting Graves disease. Whole-study findings and limits: Compared with new cases, persistent Graves' patients showed reduced TCR diversity. Shared public clonotypes totalled fewer than 3,000 in persistent patients, compared with roughly 970 in new patients.

Arm-PCR with iRepertoire HTBI primers amplified the CDR3 regions for these TCR beta libraries. TCRdb itself ran the multiplex PCR reads through MiXCR, one entry per CDR3 protein. The repertoire holds around 400,000 distinct CDR3 sequences, 20% to 25% seen once, with about a quarter in the top ten. Time point meaning: persistent/refractory GD, antithyroid drugs over 5 years with positive TRAb. RNA isolated from PBMCs was used to make the TCR library. From an endocrinology department in Xi'an, China, came the patients. V shed 1 base and J 7 bases; nucleotides not matched to a gene: 16. CDR1 and CDR2 (germline): DFQATT, SNEGSKA (reference sequence). The CDR3 contains 17 residues.

This clonotype was sampled from a female donor with Graves disease. Sequencing was performed on peripheral blood mononuclear cells (PBMCs), taken when the disease was refractory, from a patient treated with antithyroid drugs. The chain links TRBV20-1 to TRBJ1-2; TRBD1 aligns across 9 bases. DNA for the CDR3: TGCAGTGCTAGAGGGTCCGGGACAGGGAAGGTGAAGCTTGGCTACACCTTC. Amino acids: CSARGSGTGKVKLGYTF.